These 16 T cell receptor beta chains came from one sample sequenced in a study of blood T cells in healthy people across ages. The use of a sample-barcoded 5' primer and a J-beta primer mix characterized a second PCR of 7 to 11 cycles. In TCRdb, the 5' RACE reads were re-called with MiXCR into one record per CDR3 protein. The sample yields about 780,000 distinct CDR3 sequences, about half seen once. Specimen: blood. Source of these receptors: a man older than 75 in good health.

The chain combines TRBV12-3 or TRBV12-4 with TRBJ2-3; D perhaps matches TRBD1 (5 bases). Trimming stripped 6 bases from V and 1 base from J, with 11 bases between. The length of the CDR3 is 14 residues. The CDR3 nucleotides read TGTGCCAGCAGCACGGACACAGGCACAGATACGCAGTATTTT. Protein: CASSTDTGTDTQYF.

This clonotype was picked up a small number of times. The chain links TRBV6-1 to TRBJ2-1; D is unresolved. The CDR3 consists of 17 residues. Trimming shortened V by 0 bases and J by 1 base, and 13 bases separated the two germline ends. Germline CDR1 and CDR2: MNHNS and SASEGT. CDR3 region: CASSEAPPSLSYNEQFF. CDR3 DNA: TGTGCCAGCAGTGAAGCGCCCCCATCTCTTTCCTACAATGAGCAGTTCTTC.

The chain employs TRBV5-1 and TRBJ1-4; 9 nucleotides agree with TRBD1. There are 16 residues in the CDR3. Germline V gene data show CDR1 as SGHRS and CDR2 as YFSETQ. The ends lost 4 bases at V and 4 bases at J; junction bases unmatched: 8. The CDR3 loop is CASSRTGGSGNEKLFF. Written as DNA, the CDR3 is TGCGCCAGCAGCCGTACAGGGGGCAGCGGTAATGAAAAACTGTTTTTT.

This clonotype was counted between two and nine times. The chain couples TRBV29-1 to TRBJ1-2; D is ambiguous. CDR1 is SQVTM, CDR2 ANQGSEA, per germline. The V end lost 6 bases, the J end lost 0 bases, and 8 bases lay between the germline ends. This CDR3 has 12 residues. The chain's CDR3 is CSVGVTNYGYTF. The CDR3 DNA sequence: TGCAGCGTCGGCGTAACTAACTATGGCTACACCTTC.

There are a few counts of this clonotype. DNA of the CDR3: TGTGCCAGCAGCGTAGGGGCTAGTTTGGTCAATGAGCAGTTCTTC. The encoded protein is CASSVGASLVNEQFF. The chain is built from TRBV9 and TRBJ2-1; no firm D call. The V end lost 0 bases, the J end lost 6 bases, and 13 bases lay between the germline ends. Germline V gene data show CDR1 as SGDLS and CDR2 as YYNGEE. The CDR3 is 15 residues long.

A few counts support this clonotype. This sequence joins TRBV5-1 and TRBJ2-1, with a weak D call TRBD2 (6 bases). Germline-derived CDR1 and CDR2 are SGHRS and YFSETQ. Trimming took 4 bases from V and 0 from J, leaving 14 bases between them. The length of the CDR3 is 16 residues. The CDR3 nucleotides read TGCGCCAGCAGCGCCACTAGCCAAAGCTCCTACAATGAGCAGTTCTTC. Translated: CASSATSQSSYNEQFF.

The chain links TRBV20-1 to TRBJ1-1; D is possibly TRBD1 (6 bases). The CDR3 spans 14 residues. Trimming stripped 4 bases from V and 1 base from J, with 13 bases between. CDR1 and CDR2 from the germline V gene are DFQATT and SNEGSKA (reference sequence). The CDR3 sequence is CSATGGAGNTEAFF. The CDR3 DNA is TGCAGTGCTACCGGGGGCGCCGGGAACACTGAAGCTTTCTTT.

The rearrangement uses TRBV4-1 and TRBJ2-5; D call uncertain. Trimming took 1 base from V and 0 from J, leaving 9 bases between them. There are 15 residues in the CDR3. Germline V CDR1 and CDR2: MGHRA, YSYEKL. The CDR3 here is CASSQGAYYQETQYF. The DNA of the CDR3 is TGCGCCAGCAGCCAAGGGGCCTACTACCAAGAGACCCAGTACTTC.

The rearrangement joins TRBV5-1 to TRBJ1-1, with D possibly matching TRBD1 (6 bases). The CDR3 is 14 residues long. The V gene's germline CDR1 is SGHRS and CDR2 YFSETQ. V was trimmed by 0 bases and J by 7 bases, leaving 13 bases between them. This chain's CDR3 is CASSLARGGGEAFF. CDR3 nucleotides: TGCGCCAGCAGCTTGGCCAGGGGAGGCGGTGAAGCTTTCTTT.

The V gene is TRBV20-1, the J gene TRBJ2-3, with D maybe TRBD2 (6 bases). This CDR3 is 16 amino acids long. The V end was cut by 2 bases, the J end by 3 bases, with 18 bases between. Germline CDR1 is DFQATT and CDR2 is SNEGSKA (reference sequence). This chain's CDR3 is CSARPPVEAGTDTQYF. The CDR3 bases are TGCAGTGCTAGACCCCCGGTGGAGGCGGGGACAGATACGCAGTATTTT.

The chain employs TRBV20-1 and TRBJ2-5; D may be TRBD2 (6 bases). V was cut by 6 bases and J by 0 bases, with 17 bases left in between. Germline loops: CDR1 DFQATT, CDR2 SNEGSKA (reference sequence). This CDR3 contains 15 residues. The chain's CDR3 is CSASPVADNQETQYF. The CDR3 region has the DNA TGCAGTGCCTCTCCGGTAGCGGATAACCAAGAGACCCAGTACTTC.

V is TRBV12-3 or TRBV12-4 and J is TRBJ2-2; 9 nucleotides agree with TRBD2. J lost 2 bases, V lost 4 bases, and 5 bases had no gene match. The CDR3 length is 16 residues. The CDR3 DNA sequence: TGTGCCAGCAGTTCCGGACTAGCGAGAAACACCGGGGAGCTGTTTTTT. Amino acids: CASSSGLARNTGELFF.

The CDR3 DNA sequence: TGTGCCAGCAGCCCAGGACTAGCGGGGGCCCCCACACGTTCAGATACGCAGTATTTT. Its translation: CASSPGLAGAPTRSDTQYF. The genes are TRBV3-1 and TRBJ2-3; TRBD2 matches 13 bases. After removal of 4 bases from V and 4 bases from J, the junction contained 14 bases not matched to a gene. Germline CDR1 is LGHDT and CDR2 is YNNKEL (reference sequence). The CDR3 loop spans 19 amino acids.

The chain has TRBV5-1 and TRBJ2-1; TRBD1 matches at 7 bases. Germline CDR1 is SGHRS and CDR2 is YFSETQ. The CDR3 runs to 12 residues. The V gene end was trimmed by 4 bases and the J gene end by 8 bases; junction bases not matched to a gene: 3. CDR3 loop: CASSTGVYEQFF. In DNA form, the CDR3 reads TGCGCCAGCAGCACAGGGGTTTATGAGCAGTTCTTC.

To note about this clonotype: A read error may produce the germline difference seen at one junction end. This chain uses TRBV11-2 with TRBJ2-1, with D possibly being TRBD2 (6 bases). The CDR3 is 15 residues long. Per the germline V gene, CDR1 is SGHAT and CDR2 is FQNNGV. CDR3 protein: CACSFGGFAYNEQFF. In nucleotides, the CDR3 is TGTGCCTGCAGCTTTGGGGGGTTCGCCTACAATGAGCAGTTCTTC. The full variable domain, completed using reference TRBV11-2 and TRBJ2-1, is EAGVAQSPRYKIIEKRQSVAFWCNPISGHATLYWYQQILGQGPKLLIQFQNNGVVDDSQLPKDRFSAERLKGVDSTLKIQPAKLEDSAVYLCACSFGGFAYNEQFFGPGTRLTVL.

The gene calls are TRBV7-2 and TRBJ2-1; D remains ambiguous. Germline assignment: CDR1 SGHTA and CDR2 FQGNSA. V was pared by 4 bases and J by 5 bases, with 15 bases between. There are 15 residues in the CDR3. The CDR3 nucleotides read TGTGCCAGCAGCTCGGGTGGTCAAGGCCACAATGAGCAGTTCTTC. Protein sequence: CASSSGGQGHNEQFF.